The 3 T cell receptor beta chains reported below all come from one sample, sequenced in a study of T cell responses to AZD1222 COVID-19 vaccine. Assay used: immunoSEQ multiplex PCR; TCRdb lists only in-frame clones, some missing. The sample includes approximately 170,000 clones, roughly 88% seen only once; the top ten take 11%. The input for sequencing was peripheral blood, taken 28 days after the second AZD1222 dose. The receptors shown here come from an adult who received the AZD1222 COVID-19 vaccine.

This chain joins TRBV5-1 and TRBJ2-7, with 8 bases aligning to TRBD1. This CDR3 is 14 amino acids long. V lost 4 bases to trimming and J lost 1 base; unmatched junction nucleotides: 4. Per germline, CDR1 SGHRS and CDR2 YFSETQ. CDR3 loop: CASSAGQGSYEQYF. The CDR3 DNA sequence: TGCGCCAGCAGCGCTGGACAGGGTTCCTACGAGCAGTACTTC. Looking up the rest from reference TRBV5-1 and TRBJ2-7 gives the full variable domain: KAGVTQTPRYLIKTRGQQVTLSCSPISGHRSVSWYQQTPGQGLQFLFEYFSETQRNKGNFPGRFSGRQFSNSRSEMNVSTLELGDSALYLCASSAGQGSYEQYFGPGTRLTVT.

V usage is TRBV19 and J usage is TRBJ2-5, with 9 bases lining up with TRBD1. Per the germline V gene, CDR1 is LNHDA and CDR2 is SQIVND (reference sequence). The CDR3 length is 15 residues. Trimming at V came to 8 bases and at J to 5 bases, leaving 12 bases not matched to a gene. This chain's CDR3 is CASRKRGQGSETQYF. In DNA, the CDR3 is TGTGCCAGTCGCAAGAGGGGACAGGGTAGCGAGACCCAGTACTTC.

The chain has TRBV7-2 and TRBJ1-2, with 7 nucleotides matching TRBD1. V dropped 1 base and J dropped 10; count of bases not matched to a gene: 15. Germline CDR1 SGHTA, CDR2 FQGNSA. The CDR3 is 16 residues long. This CDR3 is CASSLDRWGTESAYTF. The DNA for the CDR3 is TGTGCCAGCAGCTTAGACCGGTGGGGGACAGAAAGTGCCTACACCTTC.